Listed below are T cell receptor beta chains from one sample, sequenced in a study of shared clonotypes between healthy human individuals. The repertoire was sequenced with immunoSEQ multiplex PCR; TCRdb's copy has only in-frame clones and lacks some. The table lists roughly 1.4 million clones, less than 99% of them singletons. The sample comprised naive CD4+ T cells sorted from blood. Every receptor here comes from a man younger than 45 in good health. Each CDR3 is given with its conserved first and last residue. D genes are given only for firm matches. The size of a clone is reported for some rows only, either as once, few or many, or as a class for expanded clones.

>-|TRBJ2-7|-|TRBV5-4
TGTGCCAGCAGCTTTGGGGGTGTCGGCGAGCAGTACTTC
CASSFGGVGEQYF
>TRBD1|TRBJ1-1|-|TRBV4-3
TGCGCCAGCAGCCAAGGCCCGGGACAGGGACAGAACACTGAAGCTTTCTTT
CASSQGPGQGQNTEAFF
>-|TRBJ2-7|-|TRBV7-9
TGTGCCAGCAGCTTCGCCACTCTGGCGGGCGAGCAGTACTTC
CASSFATLAGEQYF
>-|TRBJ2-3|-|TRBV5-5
TGTGCCAGCAGCTCCCTCGGCGGGAGCACAGATACGCAGTATTTT
CASSSLGGSTDTQYF
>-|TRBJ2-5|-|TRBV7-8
TGTGCCAGCAGCTTTCATCGAGGAGGGCGGGAAGAGACCCAGTACTTC
CASSFHRGGREETQYF
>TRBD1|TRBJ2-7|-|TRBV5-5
TGTGCCAGCACCGACGGGACAGGGGGCTACGAGCAGTACTTC
CASTDGTGGYEQYF
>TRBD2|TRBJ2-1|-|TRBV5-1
TGCGCCAGCAGCATGGTAGCGGGCACTCACTACAATGAGCAGTTCTTC
CASSMVAGTHYNEQFF
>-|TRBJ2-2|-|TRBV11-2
TGTGCCAGCAGCTTAGTTTCGGGGGCGAACACCGGGGAGCTGTTTTTT
CASSLVSGANTGELFF
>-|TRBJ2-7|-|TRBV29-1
TGCAGCGTTGCCGTCGTCCACGAGCAGTACTTC
CSVAVVHEQYF
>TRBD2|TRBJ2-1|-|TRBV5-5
TGTGCCAGCAGCAGGAACTTACTAGCGGGAGTAATGCACAATGAGCAGTTCTTC
CASSRNLLAGVMHNEQFF
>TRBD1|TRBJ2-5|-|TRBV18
TGTGCCAGCTCACCCAGACAGGGACAAGAGACCCAGTACTTC
CASSPRQGQETQYF
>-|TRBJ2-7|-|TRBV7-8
TGTGCCAGCAGTCCGATCAACTTGACCGGGCCGCAGTACTTC
CASSPINLTGPQYF
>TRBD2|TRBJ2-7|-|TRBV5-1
TGCGCCTCCCGGGGGGGAGCCTACGAGCAGTACTTC
CASRGGAYEQYF
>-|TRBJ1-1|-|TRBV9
TGTGCCAGCAGCGTAGGACGCCCTGAAGGTATTACTGAAGCTTTCTTT
CASSVGRPEGITEAFF
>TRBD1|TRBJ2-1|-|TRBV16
TGTGCCAGCAGCCAATCTAGACAGGGTGAGCAGTTCTTC
CASSQSRQGEQFF
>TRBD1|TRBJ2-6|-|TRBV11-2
TGTGCCAGCAGCGCGGGACAGGGGAGAGGTGGGGCCAACGTCCTGACTTTC
CASSAGQGRGGANVLTF
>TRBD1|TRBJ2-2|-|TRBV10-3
TGTGCCATCAGTGACCGGACAGGGGGGAGCACCGGGGAGCTGTTTTTT
CAISDRTGGSTGELFF
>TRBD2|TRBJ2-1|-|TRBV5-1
TGCGCCAGCAGCTCGAGGGGATCGGGACTAGCGGGAGAAGTCTCCTACAATGAGCAGTTCTTC
CASSSRGSGLAGEVSYNEQFF
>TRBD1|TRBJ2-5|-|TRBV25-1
TGTGCCAGCAGTGCGGACAGGGGCGTCCAAGAGACCCAGTACTTC
CASSADRGVQETQYF
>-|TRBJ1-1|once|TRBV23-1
TGCGCCAGCAGTCCGAATGGAGCTTTCTTT
CASSPNGAFF
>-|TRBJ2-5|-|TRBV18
TGTGCCAGCTCACCCGTTCAAGAGACCCAGTACTTC
CASSPVQETQYF
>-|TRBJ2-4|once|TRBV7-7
TGTGTAGGAGAGGGCAACATTCAGTACTTC
CVGEGNIQYF
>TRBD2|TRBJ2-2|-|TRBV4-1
TGCGCCAGCAGCCAAGTTTGGCGGGAGACCGGGGAGCTGTTTTTT
CASSQVWRETGELFF
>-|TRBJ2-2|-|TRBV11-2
TGTGCCAGCAGCTTAGACAGGCGCAGGGGCGCGGCCGGGGAGCTGTTTTTT
CASSLDRRRGAAGELFF
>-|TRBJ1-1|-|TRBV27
TGTGCCAGCAGTAACCGTCCGGGCGGCACTGAAGCTTTCTTT
CASSNRPGGTEAFF
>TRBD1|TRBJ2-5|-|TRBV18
TGTGCCAGCTCCCGGGACAGGGGATTGGGAGAGACCCAGTACTTC
CASSRDRGLGETQYF
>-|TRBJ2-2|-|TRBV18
TGTGCCAGCTCACCAATGCAGGGACAATTCCCCGGGGAGCTGTTTTTT
CASSPMQGQFPGELFF
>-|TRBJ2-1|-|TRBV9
TGTGCCAGCAGCCCTTCCCCGTGGGTAGAGCAGTTCTTC
CASSPSPWVEQFF
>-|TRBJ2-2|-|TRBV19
TGTGCCAGTAGTATAGTTCTTCCGGGAACGAACACCGGGGAGCTGTTTTTT
CASSIVLPGTNTGELFF
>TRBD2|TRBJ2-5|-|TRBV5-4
TGTGCCAGCAGCCGACTAGCGGGAGGAGGCGGCCAAGAGACCCAGTACTTC
CASSRLAGGGGQETQYF
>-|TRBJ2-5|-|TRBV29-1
TGCAGCGTGCACCGGGACACACTACAAGAGACCCAGTACTTC
CSVHRDTLQETQYF
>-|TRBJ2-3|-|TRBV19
TGTGCCAGTAGTATATTGGGGGAAGTTACGCAGTATTTT
CASSILGEVTQYF
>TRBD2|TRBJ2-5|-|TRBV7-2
TGTGCCAGCAGCTTATATGCGACTAGCGGGGGGCAAGAGACCCAGTACTTC
CASSLYATSGGQETQYF
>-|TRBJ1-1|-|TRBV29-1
TGCAGCGTGGGGCCTGGGCTGAACACTGAAGCTTTCTTT
CSVGPGLNTEAFF
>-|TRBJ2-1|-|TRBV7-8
TGTGCCAGCAGGGACCATCGCAGGAGAGACTACAATGAGCAGTTCTTC
CASRDHRRRDYNEQFF
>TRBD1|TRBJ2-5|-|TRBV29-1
TGCAGCGTTGTAGCTGGACAGGGTATGAAGACCCAGTACTTC
CSVVAGQGMKTQYF
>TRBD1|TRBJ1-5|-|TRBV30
TGTGCCTGGAGTACACGACAGGGCCGCAATCAGCCCCAGCATTTT
CAWSTRQGRNQPQHF
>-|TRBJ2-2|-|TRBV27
TGTGCCAGCTCGCGCGGATCGAACACCGGGGAGCTGTTTTTT
CASSRGSNTGELFF
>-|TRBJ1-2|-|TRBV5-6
TGTGCCAGCAGCTTGCGGGATTATGGCTACACCTTC
CASSLRDYGYTF
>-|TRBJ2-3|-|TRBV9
TGTGCCAGCAGCGCCTTAGATACGCAGTATTTT
CASSALDTQYF
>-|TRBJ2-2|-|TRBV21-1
TGTGCCAGCAGCAAAGAGGATCAATCCGGGGAGCTGTTTTTT
CASSKEDQSGELFF
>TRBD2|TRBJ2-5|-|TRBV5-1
TGCGCCAGCAGCTTGGGACTAGCGGGGCAAGAGACCCAGTACTTC
CASSLGLAGQETQYF
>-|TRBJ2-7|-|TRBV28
TGTGCCAGCAGCCGAACACAGTACGAGCAGTACTTC
CASSRTQYEQYF
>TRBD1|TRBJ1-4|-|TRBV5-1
TGCGCCAGCAGCCCCGGGACAGGAAATGAAAAACTGTTTTTT
CASSPGTGNEKLFF
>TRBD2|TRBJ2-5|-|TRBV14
TGTGCCAGCAGCCTAAATCACCTAGCGGGAGGCCAAGAGACCCAGTACTTC
CASSLNHLAGGQETQYF
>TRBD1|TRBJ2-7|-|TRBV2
TGTGCCAGCAATGGACAGGCCGGGAACGAGCAGTACTTC
CASNGQAGNEQYF
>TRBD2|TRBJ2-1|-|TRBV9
TGTGCCAGCAGCTCTAGGGAGGGATCCTACAATGAGCAGTTCTTC
CASSSREGSYNEQFF
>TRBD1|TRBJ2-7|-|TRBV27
TGTGCCAGCAGTTTATCCCGGGACAGGGTAAAATTAAACGAGCAGTACTTC
CASSLSRDRVKLNEQYF
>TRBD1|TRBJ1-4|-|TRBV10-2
TGCGCCAGCAGACCCCCGGGACAGGGGAAGGCAACTAATGAAAAACTGTTTTTT
CASRPPGQGKATNEKLFF
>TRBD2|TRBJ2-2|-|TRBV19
TGTGCCAGTGCCGGGACTAGCGGTAAAAACACCGGGGAGCTGTTTTTT
CASAGTSGKNTGELFF
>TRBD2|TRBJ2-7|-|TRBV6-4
TGTGCCAGCACCACCTGCGTGGGGGAGGGACGGTACGAGCAGTACTTC
CASTTCVGEGRYEQYF